This T cell receptor (beta chain) is from a study of T cells after yellow fever vaccination. Whole-study results and caveats: Repertoires sorted by FACS could include abundant clonotypes that are contaminants from the bulk population. Reappearance after the booster was observed for most primary-vaccination clones (about 95% CD4, about 90% CD8). Shared CD4/CD8 clonotypes were a small share, likely from convergent recombination.

The CDR3 runs 16 residues. After removal of 5 bases from V and 0 bases from J, the junction contained 4 bases not matched to a gene. CDR1 is SGHAT and CDR2 is FQNNGV in the germline V gene. The authors made TCR cDNA by 5'RACE template switching, adding a universal primer site and UMIs. TCRdb ran MiXCR on the 5' RACE reads and lists one entry per CDR3 protein. The sample lists under 300,000 distinct CDR3 sequences, 13% occurring once. As to this clonotype: Its antigen is currently unknown.

Sample: CD4+ T cells sorted from PBMCs, taken 45 days after the yellow fever booster vaccination. This receptor was taken from a man aged 30-40 years who received the YFV17D yellow fever vaccine. This rearrangement joins TRBV11-2 to TRBJ2-1, with TRBD2 matching over 10 bases. The CDR3 is CASSTSGTRSYNEQFF. CDR3 DNA: TGTGCCAGCAGCACTAGCGGGACACGCTCCTACAATGAGCAGTTCTTC.